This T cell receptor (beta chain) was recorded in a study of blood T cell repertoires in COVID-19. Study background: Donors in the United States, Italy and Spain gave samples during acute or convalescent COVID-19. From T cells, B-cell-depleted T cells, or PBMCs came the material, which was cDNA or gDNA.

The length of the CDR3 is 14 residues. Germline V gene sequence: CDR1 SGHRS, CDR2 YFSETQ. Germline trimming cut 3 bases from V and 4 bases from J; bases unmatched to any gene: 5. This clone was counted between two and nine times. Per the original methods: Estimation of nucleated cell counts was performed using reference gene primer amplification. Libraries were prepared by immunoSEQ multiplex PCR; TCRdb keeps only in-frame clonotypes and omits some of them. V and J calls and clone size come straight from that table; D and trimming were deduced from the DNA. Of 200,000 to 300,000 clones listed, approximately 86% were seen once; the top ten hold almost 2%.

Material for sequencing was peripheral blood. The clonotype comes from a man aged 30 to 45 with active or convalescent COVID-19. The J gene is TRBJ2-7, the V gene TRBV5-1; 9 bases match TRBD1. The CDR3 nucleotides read TGCGCCAGCAGCTCCGGGACAGGGTCGTACGAGCAGTACTTC. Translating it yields CASSSGTGSYEQYF.